What follows are 14 T cell receptor beta chains derived from one specimen sequenced in a study of T-cell reconstitution after alpha-beta-depleted transplantation in children. TCRbeta library preparation incorporated unique molecular identifiers. Via MiXCR, TCRdb re-called the PCR reads, giving one row per CDR3 protein. The sample lists tens of thousands of distinct CDR3 sequences; around a sixth were seen once. The material sequenced was PBMCs, mostly from graft donor cells, taken 360 days after TCRalphabeta/CD19-depleted stem cell transplant. All receptors derive from a male patient aged 2-15 years who had a stem cell transplant for acute lymphoblastic leukemia, so the T cells may come from the graft donor.

This clonotype was seen at least ten times. This chain joins TRBV7-9 and TRBJ2-1; D gene uncertain. V was pared by 4 bases and J by 10 bases, with 17 bases between. CDR1 and CDR2 from the germline V gene are SEHNR and FQNEAQ (reference sequence). The CDR3 loop spans 14 amino acids. The CDR3 DNA reads as TGTGCCAGCAGCTCTAGGGTCAGTAGCATCGAGCAGTTCTTC. Amino acids: CASSSRVSSIEQFF.

The chain combines TRBV7-9 with TRBJ2-5; TRBD2 matches at 7 bases. With 7 bases clipped from V and 2 bases from J, the junction kept 13 bases outside the gene matches. CDR1 SEHNR and CDR2 FQNEAQ come from the germline V gene (reference sequence). The CDR3 is made up of 16 amino acids. The CDR3 DNA is TGTGCCAGCAATCCCCCCGCGGCGGGAGAGCAAGAGACCCAGTACTTC. Amino acids: CASNPPAAGEQETQYF.

The sample holds many counts of this clonotype. This CDR3 reads CASSIGQNRVYNEQFF. CDR3 DNA: TGTGCCAGTAGTATCGGGCAAAACCGGGTCTACAATGAGCAGTTCTTC. This chain joins TRBV19 and TRBJ2-1, with D unclear. Trimming cost V 3 bases and J 3 bases, with 15 bases left between them. The germline V gene has CDR1 LNHDA and CDR2 SQIVND (reference sequence). CDR3 size: 16 residues.

This clonotype appeared many times. The V and J genes are TRBV4-1 and TRBJ2-2; TRBD2 matches 12 bases. This CDR3 is built from 18 residues. The V gene's germline CDR1 is MGHRA and CDR2 YSYEKL. V lost 3 bases, J lost 1 base, and 6 bases stayed unmatched. The CDR3 loop reads CASSHPSGRAGNTGELFF. The CDR3 nucleotides are TGCGCCAGCAGCCATCCTAGCGGGAGGGCCGGGAACACCGGGGAGCTGTTTTTT.

As for this clonotype: Germline is not matched at one junction end, which may reflect a read error. The CDR3 region has the DNA TGTGCCATCAGTTTCTTGTCCCGACGTAGCACAGATACGCAGTATTTT. Its translation is CAISFLSRRSTDTQYF. The chain joins TRBV12-3 or TRBV12-4 to TRBJ2-3; D is unclear. The CDR3 loop spans 16 amino acids.

The V and J genes are TRBV15 and TRBJ2-5, with 8 positions matching TRBD2. V lost 2 bases and J lost 2; bases outside the gene matches: 7. Germline V gene lookup returns CDR1 LNHNV and CDR2 YYDKDF (reference sequence). This CDR3 comprises 16 residues. The CDR3 here is CATSRSTGRGQETQYF. CDR3 DNA: TGTGCCACCAGCAGATCGACCGGGAGGGGGCAAGAGACCCAGTACTTC.

V gene TRBV3-1 combines with J gene TRBJ2-1, with TRBD2 matching over 13 bases. Trimming at V came to 3 bases and at J to 8 bases, leaving 1 base not matched to a gene. The CDR3 has 14 amino acids. Looked up from germline, CDR1 is LGHDT and CDR2 is YNNKEL (reference sequence). The CDR3 loop is CASSHGLAGDEQFF. The CDR3, as DNA: TGTGCCAGCAGCCATGGACTAGCGGGGGATGAGCAGTTCTTC.

The gene calls are TRBV3-1 and TRBJ2-7; D is perhaps TRBD1 (6 bases). Per the germline V gene, CDR1 is LGHDT and CDR2 is YNNKEL (reference sequence). Trimming took 3 bases from V and 1 from J, leaving 7 bases between them. The CDR3 is 13 amino acids. CDR3 coding DNA: TGTGCCAGCAGCCAGGGACATTCCTACGAGCAGTACTTC. Protein: CASSQGHSYEQYF.

The rearrangement uses TRBV10-3 and TRBJ2-2; D is uncertain. CDR3 length: 10 residues. The V and J ends lost 8 bases and 7 bases respectively, with 5 bases between them. CDR1 is ENHRY and CDR2 is SYGVKD in the germline V gene. The CDR3 protein is CAIGFGELFF. The CDR3 coding sequence is TGTGCCATCGGCTTCGGGGAGCTGTTTTTT.

The rearrangement links TRBV10-3 to TRBJ2-7; 7 bases map to TRBD1. This CDR3 is built from 14 residues. Germline V gene sequence: CDR1 ENHRY, CDR2 SYGVKD. V lost 7 bases, J lost 6 bases, and 12 bases stayed unmatched. CDR3: CAITGAGGEGEQYF. CDR3 nucleotides: TGTGCCATCACCGGGGCAGGGGGTGAGGGCGAGCAGTACTTC.

The gene calls are TRBV11-2 and TRBJ1-1; 9 nucleotides agree with TRBD1. Germline-derived CDR1 and CDR2 are SGHAT and FQNNGV. The CDR3 runs 14 residues. The junction had 10 bases not matched to a gene; V was cut back by 4 bases and J by 10 bases. CDR3 bases: TGTGCCAGCAGCTCAACCACAGGGGGCTCGGTAGCTTTCTTT. The encoded protein is CASSSTTGGSVAFF.

This clonotype has a handful of counts. This chain joins TRBV12-3 or TRBV12-4 and TRBJ2-2; no clear D gene. V gave up 3 bases and J gave up 8 bases, with 7 bases separating them. The CDR3 consists of 12 residues. DNA for the CDR3: TGTGCCAGCAGTTTGGACGAAGGGGAGCTGTTTTTT. Translation: CASSLDEGELFF.

The chain is built from TRBV5-1 and TRBJ2-2; possibly TRBD2 for D (5 bases). Germline CDR1 SGHRS, CDR2 YFSETQ. Trimming left V 1 base short and J 2 bases short, with 12 bases between. The CDR3 contains 16 residues. DNA of the CDR3: TGCGCCAGCAGCTTGACCGGGAACTCTAACACCGGGGAGCTGTTTTTT. Amino acids: CASSLTGNSNTGELFF.

A few counts support this clonotype. This chain connects TRBV12-3 or TRBV12-4 to TRBJ2-2, with D perhaps matching TRBD1 (6 bases). The CDR3 length is 14 residues. Trimming removed 4 bases from V and 3 bases from J, with 9 bases in between. The CDR3 loop is CASSSAGDTGELFF. As DNA, the CDR3 is TGTGCCAGCAGTTCGGCAGGGGACACCGGGGAGCTGTTTTTT.